The clone carrying this TCR beta chain was picked up one time. As yet, its antigen is unknown. CD4+ T cells from unexposed donors were obtained before the COVID-19 pandemic (2011-2018). After about ten days of culture, CD4+ T cells were isolated. These data come from a study of CD4 T cells in relation to SARS-CoV-2 and coronaviruses. Study information: Negative control cultures got HIV-1 Nef peptides or no peptide. Findings and caveats of the study: No donor gave both pre-pandemic and post-infection samples.

The germline gives CDR1 MNHNS, CDR2 SASEGT. Trimming took off 2 bases at V and 5 bases at J, with 19 bases between the two ends. The CDR3 has 16 amino acids. Generated by immunoSEQ multiplex PCR, the TCRdb table keeps only in-frame clones and is missing some. The sample has some 16,000 clones; 80% to 85% are singletons. The sequencing input was CD4+ T cells from PBMCs, cultured in vitro. This sequence joins TRBV6-1 and TRBJ2-7; TRBD2 is a possible D gene (6 bases). The origin of this receptor is a human donor in good health. DNA for the CDR3: TGTGCCAGCAGTGAAATGGGGGGACTGCGGGCCCACGAGCAGTACTTC. It translates to CASSEMGGLRAHEQYF.